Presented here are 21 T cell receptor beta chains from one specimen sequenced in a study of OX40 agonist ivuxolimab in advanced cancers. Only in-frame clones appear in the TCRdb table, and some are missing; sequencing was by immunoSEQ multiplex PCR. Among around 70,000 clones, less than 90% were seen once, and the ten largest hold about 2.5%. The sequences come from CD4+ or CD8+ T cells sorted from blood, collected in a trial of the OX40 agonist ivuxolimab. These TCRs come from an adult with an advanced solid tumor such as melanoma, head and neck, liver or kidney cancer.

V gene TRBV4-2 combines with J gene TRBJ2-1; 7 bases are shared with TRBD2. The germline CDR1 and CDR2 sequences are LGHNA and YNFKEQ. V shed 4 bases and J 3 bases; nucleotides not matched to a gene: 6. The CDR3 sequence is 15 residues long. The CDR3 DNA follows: TGTGCCAGCAGCCCAGCTAGCGGAGTCTACAATGAGCAGTTCTTC. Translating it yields CASSPASGVYNEQFF.

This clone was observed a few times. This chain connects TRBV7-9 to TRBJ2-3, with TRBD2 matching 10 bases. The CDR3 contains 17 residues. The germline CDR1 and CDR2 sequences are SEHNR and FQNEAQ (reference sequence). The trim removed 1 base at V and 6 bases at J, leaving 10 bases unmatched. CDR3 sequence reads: CASSLGASGSTGDTQYF. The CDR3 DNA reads TGTGCCAGCAGCTTAGGGGCTAGCGGGAGTACAGGGGATACGCAGTATTTT.

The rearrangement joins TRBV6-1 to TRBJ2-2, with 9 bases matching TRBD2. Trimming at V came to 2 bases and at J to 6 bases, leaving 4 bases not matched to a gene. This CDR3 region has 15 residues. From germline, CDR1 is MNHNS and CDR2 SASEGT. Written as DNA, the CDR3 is TGTGCCAGCAGTGAATTGGCGGGAGGGGCCGGGGAGCTGTTTTTT. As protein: CASSELAGGAGELFF.

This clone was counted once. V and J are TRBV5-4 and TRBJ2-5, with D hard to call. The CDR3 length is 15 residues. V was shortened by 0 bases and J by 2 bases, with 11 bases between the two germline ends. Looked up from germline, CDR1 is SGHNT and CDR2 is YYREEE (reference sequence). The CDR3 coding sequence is TGTGCCAGCAGCTTGGGGACCCTCGTTCAAGAGACCCAGTACTTC. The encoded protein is CASSLGTLVQETQYF.

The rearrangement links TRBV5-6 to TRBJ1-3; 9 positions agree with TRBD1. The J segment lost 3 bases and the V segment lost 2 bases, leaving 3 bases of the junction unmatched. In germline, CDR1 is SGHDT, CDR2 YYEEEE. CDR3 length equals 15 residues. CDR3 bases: TGTGCCAGCAGCTTTGGGACAGGGAGTGGAAACACCATATATTTT. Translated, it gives CASSFGTGSGNTIYF.

CDR3: CASKLQYSGNTIYF. The CDR3 DNA follows: TGTGCCAGCAAGCTCCAGTACTCTGGAAACACCATATATTTT. The chain joins TRBV6-5 to TRBJ1-3, with D unresolved. Germline lookup yields CDR1 MNHEY and CDR2 SVGAGI. Trimming removed 7 bases at V and 0 bases at J, with 10 bases between. The CDR3 totals 14 residues.

The CDR3 nucleotides read TGTGCCAGCAGACGCGGGACAGTCGATAAACAGTACTTC. Protein sequence: CASRRGTVDKQYF. The rearrangement uses TRBV6-5 and TRBJ2-4, with D perhaps TRBD1 (7 bases). Trimming left V 6 bases short and J 13 bases short, with 19 bases between. The germline V gene encodes CDR1 MNHEY and CDR2 SVGAGI. The CDR3 covers 13 residues.

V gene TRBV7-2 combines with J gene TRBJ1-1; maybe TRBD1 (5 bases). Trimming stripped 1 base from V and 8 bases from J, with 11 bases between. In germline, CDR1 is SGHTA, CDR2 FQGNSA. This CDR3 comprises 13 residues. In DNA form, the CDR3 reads TGTGCCAGCAGCTTAGACCGACAGTTAGAAGCTTTCTTT. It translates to CASSLDRQLEAFF.

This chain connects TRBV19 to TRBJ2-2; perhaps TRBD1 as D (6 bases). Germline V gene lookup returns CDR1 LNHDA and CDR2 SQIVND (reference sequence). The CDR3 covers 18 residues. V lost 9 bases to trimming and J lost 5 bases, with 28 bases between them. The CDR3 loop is CASGPYQPGTTLTGELFF. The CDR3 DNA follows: TGTGCCAGCGGCCCGTATCAGCCGGGGACAACGCTGACCGGGGAGCTGTTTTTT. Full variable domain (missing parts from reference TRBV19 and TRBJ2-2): DGGITQSPKYLFRKEGQNVTLSCEQNLNHDAMYWYRQDPGQGLRLIYYSQIVNDFQKGDIAEGYSVSREKKESFPLTVTSAQKNPTAFYLCASGPYQPGTTLTGELFFGEGSRLTVL.

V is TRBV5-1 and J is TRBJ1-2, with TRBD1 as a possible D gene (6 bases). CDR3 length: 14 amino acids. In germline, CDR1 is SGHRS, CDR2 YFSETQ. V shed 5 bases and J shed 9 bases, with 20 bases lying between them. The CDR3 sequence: CASRGGGWGRRYTF. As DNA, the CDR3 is TGCGCCAGCAGGGGTGGGGGATGGGGGCGCCGCTACACCTTC.

The CDR3 DNA sequence: TGTGCCAGCAGCACCCGCTCGGGGAGGGGGCAATATGGCTACACCTTC. Its protein product is CASSTRSGRGQYGYTF. The rearrangement links TRBV28 to TRBJ1-2; TRBD1 agrees at 7 bases. This CDR3 has 16 amino acids. From germline, CDR1 is MDHEN and CDR2 SYDVKM. V dropped 6 bases and J dropped 5; count of bases not matched to a gene: 15.

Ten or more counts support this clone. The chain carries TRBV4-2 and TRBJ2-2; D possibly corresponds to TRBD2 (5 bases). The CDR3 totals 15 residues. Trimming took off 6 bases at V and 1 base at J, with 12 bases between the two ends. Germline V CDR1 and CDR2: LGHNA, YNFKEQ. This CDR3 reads CASRLSGLNTGELFF. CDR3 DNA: TGTGCCAGCAGATTGAGCGGCCTGAACACCGGGGAGCTGTTTTTT.

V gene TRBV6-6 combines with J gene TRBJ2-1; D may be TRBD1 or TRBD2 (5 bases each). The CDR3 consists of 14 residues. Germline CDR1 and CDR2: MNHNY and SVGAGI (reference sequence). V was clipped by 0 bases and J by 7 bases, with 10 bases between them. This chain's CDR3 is CASSYSPGPNEQFF. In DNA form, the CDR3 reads TGTGCCAGCAGTTACTCCCCGGGACCAAATGAGCAGTTCTTC.

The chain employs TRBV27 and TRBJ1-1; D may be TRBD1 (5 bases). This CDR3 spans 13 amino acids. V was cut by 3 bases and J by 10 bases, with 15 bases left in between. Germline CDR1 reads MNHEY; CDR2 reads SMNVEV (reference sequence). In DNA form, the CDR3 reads TGTGCCAGCAGTTTGCCGGGGGAGAGGTCAGCTTTCTTT. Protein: CASSLPGERSAFF.

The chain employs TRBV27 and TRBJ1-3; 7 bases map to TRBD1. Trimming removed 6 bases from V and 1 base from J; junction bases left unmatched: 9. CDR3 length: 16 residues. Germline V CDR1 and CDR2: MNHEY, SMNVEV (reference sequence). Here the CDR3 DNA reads TGTGCCAGCAGAAAGTCGACAGGGATATCTGGAAACACCATATATTTT. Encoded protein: CASRKSTGISGNTIYF.

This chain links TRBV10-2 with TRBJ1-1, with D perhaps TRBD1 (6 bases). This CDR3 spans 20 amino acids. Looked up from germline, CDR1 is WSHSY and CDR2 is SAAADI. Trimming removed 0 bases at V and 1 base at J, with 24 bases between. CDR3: CASSESVFLGALTPNTEAFF. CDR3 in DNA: TGCGCCAGCAGTGAGTCGGTTTTCCTGGGGGCGTTAACCCCGAACACTGAAGCTTTCTTT.

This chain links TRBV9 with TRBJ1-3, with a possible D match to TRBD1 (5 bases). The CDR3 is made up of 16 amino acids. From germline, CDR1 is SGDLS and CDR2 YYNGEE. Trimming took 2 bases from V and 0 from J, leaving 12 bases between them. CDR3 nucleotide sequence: TGTGCCAGCAGCGTTACAGGCTCCTACTCTGGAAACACCATATATTTT. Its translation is CASSVTGSYSGNTIYF. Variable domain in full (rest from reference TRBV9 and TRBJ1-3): DSGVTQTPKHLITATGQRVTLRCSPRSGDLSVYWYQQSLDQGLQFLIQYYNGEERAKGNILERFSAQQFPDLHSELNLSSLELGDSALYFCASSVTGSYSGNTIYFGEGSWLTVV.

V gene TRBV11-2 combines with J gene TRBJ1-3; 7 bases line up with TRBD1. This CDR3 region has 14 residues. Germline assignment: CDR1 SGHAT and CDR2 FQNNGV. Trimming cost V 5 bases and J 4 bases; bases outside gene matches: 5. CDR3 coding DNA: TGTGCCAGCAGCAGCAGGGGGGAAGGAAACACCATATATTTT. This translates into CASSSRGEGNTIYF. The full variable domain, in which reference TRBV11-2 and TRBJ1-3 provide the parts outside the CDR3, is EAGVAQSPRYKIIEKRQSVAFWCNPISGHATLYWYQQILGQGPKLLIQFQNNGVVDDSQLPKDRFSAERLKGVDSTLKIQPAKLEDSAVYLCASSSRGEGNTIYFGEGSWLTVV.

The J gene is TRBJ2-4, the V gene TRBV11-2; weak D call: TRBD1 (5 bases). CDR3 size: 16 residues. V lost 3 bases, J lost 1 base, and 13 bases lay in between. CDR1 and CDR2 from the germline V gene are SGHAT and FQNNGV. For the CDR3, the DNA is TGTGCCAGCAGCTTTAGGGGAAGTGGGGCCAAAAACATTCAGTACTTC. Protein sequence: CASSFRGSGAKNIQYF.

The CDR3 here is CASGDRGRRTFHEQYF. In nucleotides, the CDR3 is TGTGCCAGCGGGGACAGGGGGCGGAGAACATTCCACGAGCAGTACTTC. The gene calls are TRBV7-9 and TRBJ2-7, with 12 bases identical to TRBD1. V shed 8 bases and J 5 bases; nucleotides not matched to a gene: 13. Germline values: CDR1 SEHNR, CDR2 FQNEAQ (reference sequence). The CDR3 length is 16 residues.

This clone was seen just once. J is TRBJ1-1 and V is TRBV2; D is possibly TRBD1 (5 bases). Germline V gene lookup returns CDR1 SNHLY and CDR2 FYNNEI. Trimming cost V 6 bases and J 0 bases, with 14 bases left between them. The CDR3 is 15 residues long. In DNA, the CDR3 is TGTGCCAGCAGGGACGGGACGGTTATGAACACTGAAGCTTTCTTT. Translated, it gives CASRDGTVMNTEAFF.